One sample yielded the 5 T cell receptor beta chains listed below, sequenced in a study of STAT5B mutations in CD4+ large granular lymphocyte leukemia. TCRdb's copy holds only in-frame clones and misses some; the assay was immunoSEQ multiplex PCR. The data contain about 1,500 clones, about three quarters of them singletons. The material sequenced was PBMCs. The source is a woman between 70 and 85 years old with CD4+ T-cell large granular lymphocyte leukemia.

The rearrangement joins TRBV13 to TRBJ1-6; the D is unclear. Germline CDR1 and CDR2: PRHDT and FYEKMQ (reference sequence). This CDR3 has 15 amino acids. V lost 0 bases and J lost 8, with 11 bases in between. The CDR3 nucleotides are TGTGCCAGCAGCTTAGGACCCGCCTGGGATTCACCCCTCCACTTT. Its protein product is CASSLGPAWDSPLHF. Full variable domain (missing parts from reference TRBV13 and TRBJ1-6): AAGVIQSPRHLIKEKRETATLKCYPIPRHDTVYWYQQGPGQDPQFLISFYEKMQSDKGSIPDRFSAQQFSDYHSELNMSSLELGDSALYFCASSLGPAWDSPLHFGNGTRLTVT.

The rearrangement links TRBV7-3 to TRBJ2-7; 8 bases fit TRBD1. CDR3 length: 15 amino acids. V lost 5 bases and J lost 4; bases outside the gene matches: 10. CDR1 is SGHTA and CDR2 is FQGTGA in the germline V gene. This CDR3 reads CASSVTGVGPYEQYV. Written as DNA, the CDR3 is TGTGCCAGCAGCGTGACAGGGGTCGGGCCATACGAGCAGTACGTC.

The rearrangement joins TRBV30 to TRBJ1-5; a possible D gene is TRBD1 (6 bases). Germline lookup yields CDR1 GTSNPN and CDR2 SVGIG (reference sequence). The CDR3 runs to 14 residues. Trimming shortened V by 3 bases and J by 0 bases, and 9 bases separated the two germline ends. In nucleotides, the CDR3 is TGTGCCTGGAGCAGGGACAATAGCAATCAGCCCCAGCATTTT. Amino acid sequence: CAWSRDNSNQPQHF.

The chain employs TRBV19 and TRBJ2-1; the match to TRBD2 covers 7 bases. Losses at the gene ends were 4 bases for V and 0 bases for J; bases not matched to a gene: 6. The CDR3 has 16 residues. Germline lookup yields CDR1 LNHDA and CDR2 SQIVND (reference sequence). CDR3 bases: TGTGCCAGTAGTAGAGAAGCGGGGAGCTCCTACAATGAGCAGTTCTTC. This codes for CASSREAGSSYNEQFF.

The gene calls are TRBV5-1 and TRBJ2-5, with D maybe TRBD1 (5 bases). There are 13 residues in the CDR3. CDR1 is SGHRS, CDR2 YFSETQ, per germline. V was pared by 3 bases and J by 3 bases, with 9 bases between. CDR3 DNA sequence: TGCGCCAGCAGCTCACTGACAGAAGAGACCCAGTACTTC. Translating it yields CASSSLTEETQYF. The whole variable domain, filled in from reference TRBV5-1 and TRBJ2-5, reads KAGVTQTPRYLIKTRGQQVTLSCSPISGHRSVSWYQQTPGQGLQFLFEYFSETQRNKGNFPGRFSGRQFSNSRSEMNVSTLELGDSALYLCASSSLTEETQYFGPGTRLLVL.